One and the same sample provided the 21 T cell receptor beta chains below, sequenced in a study of T cells in Graves' hyperthyroidism and ophthalmopathy. Amplified TCR beta CDR3 regions came from RNA transcripts. TCR CDR3 regions were first amplified by RT-PCR with HTBI primers. One entry per CDR3 protein, called by TCRdb with MiXCR from the multiplex PCR reads. In the table there are around 450,000 distinct CDR3 sequences, about 13% of which are singletons. Material: blood. The receptors here all came from a young woman with Graves' hyperthyroidism.

This clonotype was counted ten times or more. V and J are TRBV2 and TRBJ2-6; D is perhaps TRBD2 (5 bases). V was trimmed by 7 bases and J by 1 base, leaving 8 bases between them. The CDR3 loop spans 14 amino acids. CDR1 and CDR2 from the germline V gene are SNHLY and FYNNEI. The CDR3 is CASKRESGANVLTF. The CDR3 region has the DNA TGTGCCAGCAAAAGGGAGTCTGGGGCCAACGTCCTGACTTTC.

This clonotype turned up a few times. The V gene is TRBV14, the J gene TRBJ2-1, with a possible D match to TRBD2 (5 bases). V gave up 8 bases and J gave up 2 bases, with 25 bases separating them. The CDR3 contains 18 residues. Germline values: CDR1 SGHDN, CDR2 FVKESK. The CDR3 sequence: CASSPEAPRSGPYNEQFF. The CDR3 DNA is TGTGCCAGCTCACCAGAAGCTCCCCGGAGCGGTCCCTACAATGAGCAGTTCTTC.

This clonotype was found many times. CDR3 residues: CASSLNYQTSGTYEQYF. The CDR3 DNA follows: TGTGCCAGCAGCCTTAATTATCAAACTAGCGGTACCTACGAGCAGTACTTC. J is TRBJ2-7 and V is TRBV14, with 8 bases matching TRBD2. CDR1 is SGHDN, CDR2 FVKESK, per germline. V was pared by 4 bases and J by 2 bases, with 13 bases of the junction left unmatched. This CDR3 spans 17 amino acids.

In this sample, this clonotype turned up a few times. This sequence joins TRBV7-8 and TRBJ1-2; possible D gene TRBD1, 5 bases. V was cut by 1 base and J by 8 bases, with 17 bases left in between. Germline CDR1 SGHVS, CDR2 FQNEAQ. The CDR3 length is 15 residues. The CDR3 DNA reads TGTGCCAGCAGCTTAGTAAATAGGGCAGGGAGAGGCTACACCTTC. The encoded protein is CASSLVNRAGRGYTF.

With regard to this clonotype: Given a much more abundant clone one base away, this may be a read error. The chain joins TRBV6-1 to TRBJ1-2; D is perhaps TRBD1 (6 bases). The CDR3 is made up of 13 amino acids. Germline CDR1 reads MNHNS; CDR2 reads SASEGT. With 3 bases removed from V and 8 bases from J, the gap between germline ends came to 13 bases. In nucleotides, the CDR3 is TGTGCCAGCAGTGACGGGGGGCTTAGGGGCTACACCTTC. It specifies CASSDGGLRGYTF.

This sequence joins TRBV20-1 and TRBJ2-2, with D maybe TRBD2 (6 bases). Germline V gene lookup returns CDR1 DFQATT and CDR2 SNEGSKA (reference sequence). The CDR3 loop spans 14 amino acids. Trimming cost V 0 bases and J 1 base, with 6 bases left between them. CDR3: CSARDSGNTGELFF. CDR3 nucleotides: TGCAGTGCTAGAGATAGCGGGAACACCGGGGAGCTGTTTTTT.

The sample holds a few counts of this clonotype. The rearrangement uses TRBV7-2 and TRBJ1-2; D is unclear. The CDR3 has 14 residues. The germline V and J ends were trimmed by 5 bases and 4 bases, with 14 bases remaining between them. CDR1 is SGHTA, CDR2 FQGNSA, per germline. Here the CDR3 reads CASSLRGRPYGYTF. In DNA form, the CDR3 reads TGTGCCAGCAGCCTACGAGGACGGCCCTATGGCTACACCTTC.

With respect to this clonotype: A much larger clonotype is one base distant, so this may be a read error. The gene calls are TRBV29-1 and TRBJ1-1; 8 bases are a match to TRBD1. Germline values: CDR1 SQVTM, CDR2 ANQGSEA. The CDR3 is 13 amino acids. In DNA form, the CDR3 reads TGCGGCGTACAGACAGGGGCGAACACTGAAGCTTTCTTT. Translating gives CGVQTGANTEAFF.

V is TRBV3-1 and J is TRBJ2-3; TRBD2 matches 10 bases. In germline, CDR1 is LGHDT, CDR2 YNNKEL (reference sequence). The V segment lost 4 bases and the J segment 3 bases; nucleotides outside the gene matches: 1. The CDR3 sequence is 14 residues long. This chain's CDR3 is CASSRGLATDTQYF. The CDR3 DNA reads TGTGCCAGCAGCCGGGGACTAGCGACAGATACGCAGTATTTT.

Turning to this clonotype: The germline gene is not matched at one end of the junction; a read error may be the cause. The V call is TRBV11-2, the J call TRBJ1-1; the D gene is possibly TRBD1 (5 bases). Germline V gene lookup returns CDR1 SGHAT and CDR2 FQNNGV. This CDR3 comprises 14 residues. The CDR3 DNA follows: TGTGCCTGCAGCACAACAGGAGCCAAGGCTGAAGCTTTCTTT. It specifies CACSTTGAKAEAFF.

Many counts were recorded for this clonotype. This rearrangement joins TRBV7-9 to TRBJ2-1; 10 bases are shared with TRBD1. The CDR3 loop spans 16 amino acids. CDR1 and CDR2 (germline): SEHNR, FQNEAQ (reference sequence). Losses at the gene ends were 5 bases for V and 2 bases for J; bases not matched to a gene: 6. The CDR3 region has the DNA TGTGCCAGCAGCCCCGGGGACAGGGGCGCCTACAATGAGCAGTTCTTC. This gives the protein CASSPGDRGAYNEQFF.

The V call is TRBV11-2, the J call TRBJ2-1; 8 nucleotides match TRBD2. The CDR3 contains 16 residues. From germline, CDR1 is SGHAT and CDR2 FQNNGV. CDR3 sequence reads: CASGTLLRAPYNEQFF. The CDR3 nucleotides read TGTGCTAGCGGGACCTTATTGCGGGCCCCCTACAATGAGCAGTTCTTC. The whole variable domain, remainder taken from reference TRBV11-2 and TRBJ2-1, is EAGVAQSPRYKIIEKRQSVAFWCNPISGHATLYWYQQILGQGPKLLIQFQNNGVVDDSQLPKDRFSAERLKGVDSTLKIQPAKLEDSAVYLCASGTLLRAPYNEQFFGPGTRLTVL.

The genes are TRBV2 and TRBJ2-5; 9 bases map to TRBD1. This CDR3 has 14 residues. CDR1 is SNHLY and CDR2 is FYNNEI in the germline V gene. Trimming removed 4 bases from V and 5 bases from J; junction bases left unmatched: 5. The CDR3 DNA reads TGTGCCAGCAGTGCGGACAGGGGAGGCGAGACCCAGTACTTC. Its translation: CASSADRGGETQYF. The full variable domain, in which reference TRBV2 and TRBJ2-5 provide the parts outside the CDR3, is EPEVTQTPSHQVTQMGQEVILRCVPISNHLYFYWYRQILGQKVEFLVSFYNNEISEKSEIFDDQFSVERPDGSNFTLKIRSTKLEDSAMYFCASSADRGGETQYFGPGTRLLVL.

This clonotype turned up a few times. J is TRBJ2-5 and V is TRBV27, with 14 bases lining up with TRBD2. Germline assignment: CDR1 MNHEY and CDR2 SMNVEV (reference sequence). Trimming removed 5 bases from V and 5 bases from J; junction bases left unmatched: 7. CDR3 size: 16 residues. The DNA for the CDR3 is TGTGCCAGCAGTCGAAGACTAGCGGGAGGGCCGGAGACCCAGTACTTC. This codes for CASSRRLAGGPETQYF.

This rearrangement joins TRBV5-8 to TRBJ1-4; D may be TRBD1 (5 bases). Trimming shortened V by 3 bases and J by 0 bases, and 12 bases separated the two germline ends. This CDR3 spans 16 amino acids. Germline V gives CDR1 SGHTS, CDR2 YDEGEE. The CDR3 spells CASSSGDRTTNEKLFF. CDR3 in DNA: TGTGCCAGCAGCTCGGGGGACCGCACAACTAATGAAAAACTGTTTTTT. Together with reference TRBV5-8 and TRBJ1-4, the CDR3 gives the full variable domain: EAGVTQSPTHLIKTRGQQATLRCSPISGHTSVYWYQQALGLGLQFLLWYDEGEERNRGNFPPRFSGRQFPNYSSELNVNALELEDSALYLCASSSGDRTTNEKLFFGSGTQLSVL.

In DNA, the CDR3 is TGTGCCAGCAGCGTTAGCGGAAGATACACAGATACGCAGTATTTT. Protein product: CASSVSGRYTDTQYF. The chain employs TRBV9 and TRBJ2-3; possibly TRBD2 for D (6 bases). CDR1 and CDR2 from the germline V gene are SGDLS and YYNGEE. The ends were cut back, 2 bases at V and 2 bases at J, with 12 bases in the middle. This CDR3 comprises 15 residues.

This clonotype was picked up many times. The chain carries TRBV27 and TRBJ2-2, with D perhaps matching TRBD2 (6 bases). Deletions cut 2 bases from V and 10 bases from J, with 17 bases between. From germline, CDR1 is MNHEY and CDR2 SMNVEV (reference sequence). There are 15 residues in the CDR3. CDR3 amino acids: CASSLIRGGAAELFF. The CDR3 DNA reads as TGTGCCAGCAGTTTAATCCGGGGAGGAGCTGCGGAGCTGTTTTTT.

Remarks on this clonotype: A read error may explain this, as a much larger clone is one base away. The V call is TRBV3-1, the J call TRBJ2-2; D gene ambiguous. Germline V CDR1 and CDR2: LGHDT, YNNKEL (reference sequence). There are 17 residues in the CDR3. CDR3 protein: CASSQEVLTLNTRELFF. In nucleotides, the CDR3 is TGTGCCAGCAGCCAAGAGGTACTGACCTTGAACACCAGGGAGCTGTTTTTT.

In this sample, this clonotype turned up many times. The chain employs TRBV6-1 and TRBJ2-3; D not certain. In germline, CDR1 is MNHNS, CDR2 SASEGT. V lost 6 bases and J 2 bases, leaving 18 bases between the germline ends. The CDR3 contains 16 residues. The CDR3 DNA reads TGTGCCAGCAGCTTATCCACGCGAAGAACCACAGATACGCAGTATTTT. As protein: CASSLSTRRTTDTQYF.

Many counts were recorded for this clonotype. The J gene is TRBJ2-7, the V gene TRBV20-1, with 9 bases that match TRBD2. Per the germline V gene, CDR1 is DFQATT and CDR2 is SNEGSKA (reference sequence). This CDR3 has 15 residues. V was clipped by 1 base and J by 3 bases; unmatched bases: 7. CDR3 bases: TGCAGTGCTAGAGTCGGCCTAGCGGGAATCTACGAGCAGTACTTC. Translated, it gives CSARVGLAGIYEQYF.

This clonotype was recorded many times. The chain employs TRBV4-1 and TRBJ2-7, with a possible D match to TRBD1 (5 bases). V gave up 0 bases and J gave up 3 bases, with 15 bases separating them. CDR3 length: 16 amino acids. Germline V gene data show CDR1 as MGHRA and CDR2 as YSYEKL. CDR3 protein: CASSQDIQGRGYEQYF. The DNA for the CDR3 is TGCGCCAGCAGCCAAGATATTCAGGGCAGAGGCTACGAGCAGTACTTC.